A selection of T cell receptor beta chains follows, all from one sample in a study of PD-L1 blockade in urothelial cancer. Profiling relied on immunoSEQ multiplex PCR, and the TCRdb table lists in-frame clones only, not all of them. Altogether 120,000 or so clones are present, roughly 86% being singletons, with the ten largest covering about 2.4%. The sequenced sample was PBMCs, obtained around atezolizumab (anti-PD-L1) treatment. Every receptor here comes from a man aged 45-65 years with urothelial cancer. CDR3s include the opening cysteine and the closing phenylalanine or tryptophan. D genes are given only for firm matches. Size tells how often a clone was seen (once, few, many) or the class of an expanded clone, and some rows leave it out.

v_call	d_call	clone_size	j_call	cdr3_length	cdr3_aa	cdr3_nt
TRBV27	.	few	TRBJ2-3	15	CASSFGLGQADTQYF	TGTGCCAGCAGTTTCGGATTGGGTCAGGCAGATACGCAGTATTTT
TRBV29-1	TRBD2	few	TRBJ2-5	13	CSSDGWGGETQYF	TGCAGCTCTGACGGGTGGGGGGGAGAGACCCAGTACTTC
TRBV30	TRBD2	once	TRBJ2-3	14	CAWVPGLAGDTQYF	TGTGCCTGGGTCCCGGGACTAGCGGGAGATACGCAGTATTTT
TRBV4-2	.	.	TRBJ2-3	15	CASSQDRGPTDTQYF	TGTGCCAGCAGCCAAGATAGGGGTCCCACAGATACGCAGTATTTT
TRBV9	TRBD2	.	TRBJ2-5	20	CASSVVPPSRLVREGETQYF	TGTGCCAGCAGCGTAGTTCCTCCCTCCCGGCTTGTGAGGGAGGGGGAGACCCAGTACTTC
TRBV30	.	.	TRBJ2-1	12	CAWSALGSTKIF	TGTGCCTGGAGTGCCCTCGGGTCCACAAAGATCTTC
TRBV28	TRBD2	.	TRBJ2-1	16	CASRARTSGGYNEQFF	TGTGCCAGCAGGGCCAGGACTAGCGGGGGTTACAATGAGCAGTTCTTC
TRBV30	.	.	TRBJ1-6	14	CAWSVNNNNSPLHF	TGTGCCTGGAGTGTTAACAATAATAATTCACCCCTCCACTTT
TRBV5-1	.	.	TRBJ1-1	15	CASSLQGPPRDEAFF	TGCGCCAGCAGTCTACAGGGTCCCCCTAGGGATGAAGCTTTCTTT
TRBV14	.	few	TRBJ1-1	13	CASSLSMNTEAFF	TGTGCCAGCAGCCTTAGTATGAACACTGAAGCTTTCTTT
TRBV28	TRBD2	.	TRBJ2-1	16	CASRDRGGSSYNEQFF	TGTGCCAGCAGGGACCGGGGGGGAAGCTCCTACAATGAGCAGTTCTTC
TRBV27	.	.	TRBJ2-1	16	CASSLRGIRSYNEQFF	TGTGCCAGCAGTTTACGGGGTATCCGATCCTACAATGAGCAGTTCTTC
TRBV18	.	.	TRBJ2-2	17	CASSPPGPQGNTGELFF	TGTGCCAGCTCACCACCGGGCCCTCAAGGAAACACCGGGGAGCTGTTTTTT
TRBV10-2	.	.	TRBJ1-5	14	CASSPGGGHQPQHF	TGCGCCAGCAGTCCCGGGGGGGGACATCAGCCCCAGCATTTT
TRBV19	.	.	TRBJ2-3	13	CASSNRFTDTQYF	TGTGCCAGTAGTAACAGGTTCACAGATACGCAGTATTTT
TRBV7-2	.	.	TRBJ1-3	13	CASSSQGYNTIYF	TGTGCCAGCAGCTCACAGGGTTACAACACCATATATTTT
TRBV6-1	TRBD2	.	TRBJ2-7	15	CASSEFPSGVYEQYF	TGTGCCAGCAGTGAATTCCCTAGCGGGGTCTACGAGCAGTACTTC
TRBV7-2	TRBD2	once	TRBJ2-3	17	CASSWGTTSGRFDTQYF	TGTGCCAGCAGCTGGGGAACGACTAGCGGGAGGTTTGATACGCAGTATTTT
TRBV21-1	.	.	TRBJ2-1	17	CASSKTERGRALNEQFF	TGTGCCAGCAGCAAAACAGAGCGCGGGAGGGCCCTCAATGAGCAGTTCTTC
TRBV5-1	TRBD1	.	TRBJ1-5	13	CASSRGQGQPQHF	TGCGCCAGCAGCCGCGGACAGGGACAGCCCCAGCATTTT
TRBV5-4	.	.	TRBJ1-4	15	CASSLAAGGNEKLFF	TGTGCCAGCAGCTTGGCCGCGGGGGGGAATGAAAAACTGTTTTTT
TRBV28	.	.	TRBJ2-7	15	CASSLTARASYEQYF	TGTGCCAGCAGTTTAACGGCCAGGGCCAGCTACGAGCAGTACTTC
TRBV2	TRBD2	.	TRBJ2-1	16	CASRGSSGSWYNEQFF	TGTGCCAGTAGGGGATCTAGCGGGAGTTGGTACAATGAGCAGTTCTTC
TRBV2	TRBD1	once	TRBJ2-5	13	CASSRDRGETQYF	TGTGCCAGCAGCCGGGACAGGGGAGAGACCCAGTACTTC
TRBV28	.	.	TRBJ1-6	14	CASSAGTDIAALHF	TGTGCCAGCAGTGCTGGGACGGACATAGCGGCCCTCCACTTT
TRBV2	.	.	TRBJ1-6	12	CASTKTQGTAYF	TGTGCCAGCACCAAAACCCAGGGAACGGCTTACTTT
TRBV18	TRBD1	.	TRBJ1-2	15	CASSPGTGANYGYTF	TGTGCCAGCTCACCAGGGACAGGGGCTAACTATGGCTACACCTTC
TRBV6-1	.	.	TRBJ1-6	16	CASSESERGFFSPLHF	TGTGCCAGCAGTGAATCGGAACGAGGGTTCTTTTCACCCCTCCACTTT
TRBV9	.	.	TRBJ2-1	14	CASSRTDGDNEQFF	TGTGCCAGCAGCCGGACGGACGGGGACAATGAGCAGTTCTTC
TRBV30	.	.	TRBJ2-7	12	CAWSDQGYEQYF	TGTGCCTGGAGTGACCAGGGCTACGAGCAGTACTTC
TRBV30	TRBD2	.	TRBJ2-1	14	CAYNGGGSYNEQFF	TGTGCCTACAACGGCGGGGGTTCCTACAATGAGCAGTTCTTC
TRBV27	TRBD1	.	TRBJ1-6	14	CASSSRDRNSPLHF	TGTGCCAGCAGTTCCCGGGACAGGAATTCACCCCTCCACTTT
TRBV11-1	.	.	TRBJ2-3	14	CASSHGQETDTQYF	TGTGCCAGCAGCCACGGACAAGAAACCGATACGCAGTATTTT
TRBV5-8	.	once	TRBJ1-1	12	CASSLYGTEAFF	TGTGCCAGCAGCTTATACGGCACTGAAGCTTTCTTT
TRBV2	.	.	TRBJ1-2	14	CARVNGTSGFGYTF	TGTGCCAGGGTTAACGGGACATCGGGCTTCGGCTACACCTTC
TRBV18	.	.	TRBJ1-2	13	CASSLRQDYGYTF	TGTGCCAGCTCACTTCGACAGGACTATGGCTACACCTTC
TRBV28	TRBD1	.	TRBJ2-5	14	CASRAQGGQETQYF	TGTGCCAGCAGAGCACAGGGGGGACAAGAGACCCAGTACTTC
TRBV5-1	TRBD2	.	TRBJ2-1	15	CASSLLAGEYNEQFF	TGCGCCAGCAGCTTGCTAGCGGGAGAATACAATGAGCAGTTCTTC